What follows are 3 T cell receptor beta chains derived from one specimen sequenced in a study of T cell changes during pregnancy in multiple sclerosis. The data were produced by immunoSEQ multiplex PCR, yet TCRdb's version contains in-frame clones alone and is incomplete. This table has about 69,000 clones, approximately 92% appearing once. Sequenced material: peripheral blood, taken in the third trimester of pregnancy. Every receptor here comes from a female donor in good health, enrolled as a control in a pregnancy study.

The rearrangement joins TRBV25-1 to TRBJ2-4, with a weak D call TRBD1 (6 bases). The CDR3 totals 16 residues. V was trimmed by 5 bases and J by 0 bases, leaving 14 bases between them. CDR1 is MGHDK and CDR2 is SYGVNS in the germline V gene. The CDR3 bases are TGTGCCAGCAGTACTACAGGGCGAGGAGCCAAAAACATTCAGTACTTC. Its protein is CASSTTGRGAKNIQYF.

The V call is TRBV7-2, the J call TRBJ2-5; the D gene is possibly TRBD2 (5 bases). The CDR3 length is 14 residues. Germline V gene sequence: CDR1 SGHTA, CDR2 FQGNSA. Trimming stripped 5 bases from V and 2 bases from J, with 12 bases between. CDR3 region: CASSLGLQQETQYF. CDR3 in DNA: TGTGCCAGCAGCCTTGGACTGCAACAAGAGACCCAGTACTTC.

Here the CDR3 reads CASRPPDRVHHEQYF. The DNA of the CDR3 is TGTGCCAGCAGACCCCCGGACAGGGTCCACCACGAGCAGTACTTC. The chain links TRBV28 to TRBJ2-7, with TRBD1 identical over 8 bases. Germline CDR1 and CDR2: MDHEN and SYDVKM. V lost 6 bases and J lost 5; bases outside the gene matches: 12. The CDR3 totals 15 residues.